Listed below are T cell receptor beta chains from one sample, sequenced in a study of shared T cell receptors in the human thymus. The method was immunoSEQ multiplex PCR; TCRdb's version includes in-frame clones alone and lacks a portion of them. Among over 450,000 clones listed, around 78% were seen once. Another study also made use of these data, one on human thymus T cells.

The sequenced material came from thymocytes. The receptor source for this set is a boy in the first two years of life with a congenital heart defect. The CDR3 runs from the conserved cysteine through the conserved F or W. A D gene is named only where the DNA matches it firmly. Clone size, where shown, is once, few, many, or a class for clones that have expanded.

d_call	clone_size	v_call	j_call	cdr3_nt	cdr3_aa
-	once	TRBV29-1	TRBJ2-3	TGCAGCGTTGGATGGGCGGGGCAGGGTCGGGCCTTAGCCCTAAGCACAGATACGCAGTATTTT	CSVGWAGQGRALALSTDTQYF
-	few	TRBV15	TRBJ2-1	TGTGCCACCAGCAGAGTGTCACTCTATTCCTACAATGAGCAGTTCTTC	CATSRVSLYSYNEQFF
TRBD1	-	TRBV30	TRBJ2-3	TGTGCCTGGGTTCGGGACAGATCAACAGATACGCAGTATTTT	CAWVRDRSTDTQYF
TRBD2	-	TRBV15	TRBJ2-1	TGTGCCACCCATCGCGGGAGTCTGTCCTACAATGAGCAGTTCTTC	CATHRGSLSYNEQFF
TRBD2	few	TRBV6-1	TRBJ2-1	TGTGCCAGCAGTAGCGGGAGGGAAGGCTACAATGAGCAGTTCTTC	CASSSGREGYNEQFF
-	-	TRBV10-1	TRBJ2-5	TGCGCCAGCAGCCCCCGGGTCCAAGAGACCCAGTACTTC	CASSPRVQETQYF
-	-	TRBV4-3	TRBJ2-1	TGCGCCAGCAGCCAAGATAGCGGAGTCGGCAGAGTGCAGTTCTTC	CASSQDSGVGRVQFF
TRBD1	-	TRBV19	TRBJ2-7	TGTGCCAGTAGCTCTTCCGACAGGGAGCACGAGCAGTACTTC	CASSSSDREHEQYF
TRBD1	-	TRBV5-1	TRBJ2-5	TGCGCCAGCAGCCGCCTGACAGGGTACCAAGAGACCCAGTACTTC	CASSRLTGYQETQYF
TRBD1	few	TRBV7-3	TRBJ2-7	TGTGCCAGCAGCCACCGCCGCGGACAGGTCTCCTACGAGCAGTACTTC	CASSHRRGQVSYEQYF
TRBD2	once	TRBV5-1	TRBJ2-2	TGCGCCAGCAGCTTGGTTGCAGCGGGAGGGACTAACACCGGGGAGCTGTTTTTT	CASSLVAAGGTNTGELFF
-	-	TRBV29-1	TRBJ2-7	TGCAGCGCCGTCGATACAGGGATGGGGTGGGCCTACGAGCAGTACTTC	CSAVDTGMGWAYEQYF
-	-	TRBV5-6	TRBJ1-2	TGTGCCAGCAGCTTGCGGACAGCCTATGGCTACACCTTC	CASSLRTAYGYTF
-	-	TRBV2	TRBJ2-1	TGTGCCAGCAGTGATCACCAGGGGGGCTCCTACAATGAGCAGTTCTTC	CASSDHQGGSYNEQFF
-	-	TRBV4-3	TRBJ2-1	TGCGCCAGCAGCCAAGTCGGGGATGAGCAGTTCTTC	CASSQVGDEQFF
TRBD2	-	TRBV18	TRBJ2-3	TGTGCCAGCTCACCAATCAGGGACCGATCCGCCCGAGAGGCGGGAGGCTGCACAGATACGCAGTATTTT	CASSPIRDRSAREAGGCTDTQYF
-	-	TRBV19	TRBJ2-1	TGTGCCCGGAGGATGGGTTTGGGGCAGTTCTTC	CARRMGLGQFF
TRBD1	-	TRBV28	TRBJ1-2	TGTGCCAGCAGAGTGAACAGGGGCCCTAACTATGGCTACACCTTC	CASRVNRGPNYGYTF
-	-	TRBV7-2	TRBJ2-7	TGTGCCAGCAGGACAACAGGGAGAGATACCTACGAGCAGTACTTC	CASRTTGRDTYEQYF
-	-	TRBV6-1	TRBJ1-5	TGTGCCAGCAGTCAGGGGTATAGCAATCAGCCCCAGCATTTT	CASSQGYSNQPQHF
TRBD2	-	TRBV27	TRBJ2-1	TGTGCCAGCAGGGCTGGTCCGGGACTAGCGGGTTCCTCCTACAATGAGCAGTTCTTC	CASRAGPGLAGSSYNEQFF
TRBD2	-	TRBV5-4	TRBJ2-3	TGTGCCAGCAGCGAGGTGGGGACTAGCGGGAGCGATACGCAGTATTTT	CASSEVGTSGSDTQYF
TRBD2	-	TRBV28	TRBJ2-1	TGTGCCAGCCAGGGACTAGCAGCATACAATGAGCAGTTCTTC	CASQGLAAYNEQFF
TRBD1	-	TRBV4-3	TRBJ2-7	TGCGCCAGCAGCCAAGGAGGGCAGGGGGCCTACGAGCAGTACTTC	CASSQGGQGAYEQYF
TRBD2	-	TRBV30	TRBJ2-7	TGTGCCTGGTCCCATGGGACTAGCGTCTACGAGCAGTACTTC	CAWSHGTSVYEQYF
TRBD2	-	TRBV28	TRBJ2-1	TGTGCCAGCAGTTTACCCCCTAGCGGGAGGGCCAATGAGCAGTTCTTC	CASSLPPSGRANEQFF
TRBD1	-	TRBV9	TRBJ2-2	TGTGCCAGCAGTGATCGACAGGGGGCCCCGAACACCGGGGAGCTGTTTTTT	CASSDRQGAPNTGELFF
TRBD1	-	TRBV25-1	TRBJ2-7	TGTGCCAGTCGGGAGCGAGGGGACAGGGGATACGAGCAGTACTTC	CASRERGDRGYEQYF
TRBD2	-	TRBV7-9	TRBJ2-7	TGTGCCAGCAGCTTAGATAGGGCGCAGCGGGACCTTTACGAGCAGTACTTC	CASSLDRAQRDLYEQYF
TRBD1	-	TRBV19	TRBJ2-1	TGTGCCAGTAGTACCTCGGGACAGATTTACAATGAGCAGTTCTTC	CASSTSGQIYNEQFF
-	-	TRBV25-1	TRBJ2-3	TGTGCCAGCAGTGTGCGTGGGAGTCACCCTACAGATACGCAGTATTTT	CASSVRGSHPTDTQYF
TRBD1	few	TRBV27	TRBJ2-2	TGTGCCAGCAGCTACTCCGGGACAGGGACCACCGGGGAGCTGTTTTTT	CASSYSGTGTTGELFF
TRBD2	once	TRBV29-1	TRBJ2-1	TGCAGCGTCCCCGGGACTAGCGACTTCAATGAGCAGTTCTTC	CSVPGTSDFNEQFF
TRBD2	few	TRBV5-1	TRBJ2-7	TGCGCCAGCAGCCCGACTAGCGACCCCTACGAGCAGTACTTC	CASSPTSDPYEQYF
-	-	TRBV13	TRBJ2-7	TGTGCCAGCAGCATCACAAGGGGCGAGCAGTACTTC	CASSITRGEQYF
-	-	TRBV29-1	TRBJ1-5	TGCAGCGCCTCCGTGCCCGGGGGTAGCAATCAGCCCCAGCATTTT	CSASVPGGSNQPQHF
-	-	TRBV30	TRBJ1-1	TGTGCCTGGAGACCCGGAACAGGGTACACTGAAGCTTTCTTT	CAWRPGTGYTEAFF
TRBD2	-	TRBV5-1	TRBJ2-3	TGCGCCAGCAGCTTGTGGAGGGAGGGCTTAGATACGCAGTATTTT	CASSLWREGLDTQYF
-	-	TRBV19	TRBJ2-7	TGTGCCAGTAGTATTCGGTGTTGCGGAGAGGAGCAGTACTTC	CASSIRCCGEEQYF
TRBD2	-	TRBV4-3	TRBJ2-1	TGCGCCAGCAGCCAAGAACTCGGGACTAGCGGGAACCATGAGCAGTTCTTC	CASSQELGTSGNHEQFF
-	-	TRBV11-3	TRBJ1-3	TGTGCCAGCAGCCTAAAACAGGGAGTAGACACCATATATTTT	CASSLKQGVDTIYF